The 10 T cell receptor beta chains below come from one sample, sequenced in a study of T cells in localized non-small cell lung cancer. This table comes from immunoSEQ multiplex PCR, and its TCRdb copy is limited to in-frame clones, with some not included. The sample has approximately 76,000 clones; around 81% are singletons. The sample consisted of peripheral blood, taken before any cancer treatment. The receptor set was obtained from a female donor of 60 years or more with stage I lung adenocarcinoma.

This clone turned up a few times. The J gene is TRBJ2-7, the V gene TRBV7-2; 8 positions agree with TRBD1. V shed 5 bases, J shed 4 bases, and the junction held 7 bases outside the gene matches. The CDR3 is 14 amino acids. CDR1 is SGHTA, CDR2 FQGNSA, per germline. The CDR3 sequence is CASSVTGDRYEQYF. CDR3 bases: TGTGCCAGCAGCGTAACAGGGGACAGGTACGAGCAGTACTTC.

This clone was detected once. V is TRBV28 and J is TRBJ2-2; TRBD2 is a possible D gene (6 bases). Germline V lookup: CDR1 MDHEN, CDR2 SYDVKM. Trimming pared 6 bases from V and 7 bases from J, leaving 9 bases between. This CDR3 region has 12 residues. In nucleotides, the CDR3 is TGTGCCAGCAGGGAGGGAATCGGGGAGCTGTTTTTT. Encoded protein: CASREGIGELFF.

This clone has just one count. The chain recombines TRBV4-2 with TRBJ2-7; a weak D match, TRBD2 (6 bases). The CDR3 has 15 amino acids. The V end was cut by 3 bases, the J end by 1 base, with 13 bases between. CDR1 and CDR2 from the germline V gene are LGHNA and YNFKEQ. The CDR3 here is CASSQEDGRSYEQYF. The DNA of the CDR3 is TGTGCCAGCAGCCAGGAGGACGGGAGATCCTACGAGCAGTACTTC.

The chain carries TRBV6-5 and TRBJ2-7; D possibly matches TRBD1 or TRBD2 (5 bases each). CDR1 and CDR2 (germline): MNHEY, SVGAGI. V gave up 6 bases and J gave up 1 base, with 13 bases separating them. The CDR3 totals 14 residues. CDR3 sequence (DNA): TGTGCCAGCAGAGGGGAGACACTTTCCTACGAGCAGTACTTC. It specifies CASRGETLSYEQYF.

The gene calls are TRBV13 and TRBJ2-2; D gene ambiguous. Germline-derived CDR1 and CDR2 are PRHDT and FYEKMQ (reference sequence). Between the trimmed V and J ends, which lost 4 bases and 1 base, there was a span of 16 bases. CDR3 length: 17 residues. CDR3 sequence (DNA): TGTGCCAGCAGCTCTTATCTTGGTGCAGGGAACACCGGGGAGCTGTTTTTT. This gives the protein CASSSYLGAGNTGELFF.

This chain connects TRBV29-1 to TRBJ1-5, with D maybe TRBD1 (5 bases). The CDR3 runs 15 residues. The germline V gene encodes CDR1 SQVTM and CDR2 ANQGSEA. Deletions cut 5 bases from V and 9 bases from J, with 23 bases between. The CDR3 DNA sequence: TGCAGCGTTCGGGTCGGGACTGACCCTAATTCGCCCCAGCATTTT. Translating it yields CSVRVGTDPNSPQHF.

The chain employs TRBV27 and TRBJ1-2; a weak D match, TRBD1 (5 bases). The CDR3 runs 15 residues. V lost 1 base and J lost 5, with 14 bases in between. Germline values: CDR1 MNHEY, CDR2 SMNVEV (reference sequence). This chain's CDR3 is CASSLLGQGGYGYTF. For the CDR3, the DNA is TGTGCCAGCAGTTTATTAGGGCAGGGTGGGTATGGCTACACCTTC.

In regard to this clone: The sample contains more than one DNA sequence encoding this CDR3. The chain is built from TRBV4-1 and TRBJ1-1, with D possibly being TRBD1 (5 bases). This CDR3 is built from 14 residues. V was trimmed by 6 bases and J by 1 base, leaving 12 bases between them. Germline V gives CDR1 MGHRA, CDR2 YSYEKL. The CDR3 here is CASRGVLKNTEAFF. In DNA form, the CDR3 reads TGCGCCAGCAGGGGGGTCCTGAAGAACACTGAAGCTTTCTTT.

The chain recombines TRBV28 with TRBJ1-2, with D tentatively TRBD1 (5 bases). V shed 5 bases and J shed 6 bases, with 7 bases lying between them. The germline gives CDR1 MDHEN, CDR2 SYDVKM. The CDR3 length is 11 residues. The chain's CDR3 is CASSTGHGYTF. CDR3 coding DNA: TGTGCCAGCAGTACAGGACATGGCTACACCTTC.

The chain joins TRBV19 to TRBJ2-5; D is undetermined. Trimming took off 6 bases at V and 4 bases at J, with 12 bases between the two ends. The CDR3 sequence is 13 residues long. Germline values: CDR1 LNHDA, CDR2 SQIVND (reference sequence). This chain's CDR3 is CASSLRRRETQYF. As DNA, the CDR3 is TGTGCCAGTAGCCTTAGACGTCGAGAGACCCAGTACTTC.